A selection of T cell receptor beta chains follows, all from one sample in a study of T cell responses to AZD1222 COVID-19 vaccine. Sequenced by immunoSEQ multiplex PCR; TCRdb stores in-frame clones only, minus some. The sample includes tens of thousands of clones, 90% to 95% seen only once; the top ten take roughly 4.9%. Sequencing used peripheral blood, obtained on day 0 of AZD1222 vaccination. The receptor source for this set is an adult in good health. CDR3s include the opening cysteine and the closing phenylalanine or tryptophan. Fields, in order: CDR3 protein, CDR3 DNA, D gene, V gene, clone size, J gene. D genes are given only for firm matches. Expanded clones are given a class, and other clones once, few, many or no size at all.

cdr3_aa: CASSFSSGTGSRLLYF
cdr3_nt: TGTGCCAGCAGCTTTTCGTCGGGGACAGGGTCCCGCCTGCTGTATTTT
d_call: TRBD1
v_call: TRBV11-2
clone_size: -
j_call: TRBJ1-3

cdr3_aa: CASSPLAGNTGELFF
cdr3_nt: TGTGCCAGCAGCCCTCTAGCGGGAAACACCGGGGAGCTGTTTTTT
d_call: TRBD2
v_call: TRBV7-6
clone_size: -
j_call: TRBJ2-2

cdr3_aa: CASSAVGDTGELFF
cdr3_nt: TGTGCCAGCAGCGCGGTTGGGGACACCGGGGAGCTGTTTTTT
d_call: -
v_call: TRBV9
clone_size: -
j_call: TRBJ2-2

cdr3_aa: CASEDSGDTYEQYF
cdr3_nt: TGTGCCAGTGAGGACAGCGGGGATACCTACGAGCAGTACTTC
d_call: -
v_call: TRBV6-5
clone_size: -
j_call: TRBJ2-7

cdr3_aa: CASSDFGGGPYEQYF
cdr3_nt: TGTGCCAGCAGTGACTTCGGGGGAGGGCCCTACGAGCAGTACTTC
d_call: TRBD2
v_call: TRBV2
clone_size: -
j_call: TRBJ2-7

cdr3_aa: CASSPRTGTGGLEGEKLFF
cdr3_nt: TGTGCCAGCAGCCCGAGAACCGGGACAGGGGGCTTAGAGGGTGAAAAACTGTTTTTT
d_call: TRBD1
v_call: TRBV9
clone_size: -
j_call: TRBJ1-4

cdr3_aa: CASSPGGAGEETQYF
cdr3_nt: TGTGCCAGCAGCCCGGGGGGGGCCGGGGAAGAGACCCAGTACTTC
d_call: TRBD2
v_call: TRBV7-2
clone_size: -
j_call: TRBJ2-5

cdr3_aa: CASSLGVEGRTGELFF
cdr3_nt: TGCGCCAGCAGCTTGGGAGTCGAAGGGCGGACCGGGGAGCTGTTTTTT
d_call: -
v_call: TRBV5-1
clone_size: -
j_call: TRBJ2-2

cdr3_aa: CASSSRQGLNQPQHF
cdr3_nt: TGTGCCAGCAGTTCCCGACAGGGTCTCAATCAGCCCCAGCATTTT
d_call: TRBD1
v_call: TRBV28
clone_size: -
j_call: TRBJ1-5

cdr3_aa: CASPNTLAVGYTF
cdr3_nt: TGTGCCAGCCCCAACACGCTGGCTGTTGGCTACACCTTC
d_call: -
v_call: TRBV21-1
clone_size: -
j_call: TRBJ1-2

cdr3_aa: CASSQEGLAVNTGELFF
cdr3_nt: TGCGCCAGCAGCCAAGAAGGGCTAGCGGTAAACACCGGGGAGCTGTTTTTT
d_call: TRBD2
v_call: TRBV4-3
clone_size: -
j_call: TRBJ2-2

cdr3_aa: CASSPRQGGDTQYF
cdr3_nt: TGTGCCAGCAGCCCCAGGCAGGGGGGAGATACGCAGTATTTT
d_call: -
v_call: TRBV3-1/TRBV3-2
clone_size: -
j_call: TRBJ2-3

cdr3_aa: CAISESTPRETQYF
cdr3_nt: TGTGCCATCAGTGAGTCGACTCCCAGAGAGACCCAGTACTTC
d_call: -
v_call: TRBV10-3
clone_size: -
j_call: TRBJ2-5

cdr3_aa: CASSSTSGGFNEQFF
cdr3_nt: TGTGCCAGCAGCAGCACTAGCGGGGGGTTCAATGAGCAGTTCTTC
d_call: TRBD2
v_call: TRBV5-6
clone_size: once
j_call: TRBJ2-1

cdr3_aa: CASRDRGGYGYTF
cdr3_nt: TGTGCCAGCAGGGACAGGGGTGGCTATGGCTACACCTTC
d_call: TRBD1
v_call: TRBV2
clone_size: -
j_call: TRBJ1-2

cdr3_aa: CASSSDRVDTGELFF
cdr3_nt: TGTGCCAGCAGCTCGGACAGGGTTGACACCGGGGAGCTGTTTTTT
d_call: TRBD1
v_call: TRBV7-2
clone_size: -
j_call: TRBJ2-2

cdr3_aa: CASSEGLPLTGELFF
cdr3_nt: TGTGCCAGCAGTGAGGGACTGCCTCTCACCGGGGAGCTGTTTTTT
d_call: -
v_call: TRBV6-4
clone_size: -
j_call: TRBJ2-2

cdr3_aa: CASSETGGGNEQFF
cdr3_nt: TGCGCCAGCAGTGAAACAGGGGGAGGCAATGAGCAGTTCTTC
d_call: TRBD1
v_call: TRBV10-2
clone_size: -
j_call: TRBJ2-1

cdr3_aa: CASAGQEIYQPQHF
cdr3_nt: TGTGCCAGCGCGGGACAGGAGATTTATCAGCCCCAGCATTTT
d_call: TRBD1
v_call: TRBV25-1
clone_size: -
j_call: TRBJ1-5

cdr3_aa: CASSPRTRSGMTGNTIYF
cdr3_nt: TGTGCCAGCAGCCCCCGGACAAGATCGGGGATGACTGGAAACACCATATATTTT
d_call: -
v_call: TRBV7-8
clone_size: -
j_call: TRBJ1-3

cdr3_aa: CASSFRPSPTEAFF
cdr3_nt: TGTGCCAGCAGCTTCCGACCCTCTCCCACTGAAGCTTTCTTT
d_call: -
v_call: TRBV5-4
clone_size: -
j_call: TRBJ1-1

cdr3_aa: CSVEDSRTGHGEQYF
cdr3_nt: TGCAGCGTTGAAGACTCTCGGACAGGGCACGGCGAGCAGTACTTC
d_call: TRBD1
v_call: TRBV29-1
clone_size: -
j_call: TRBJ2-7

cdr3_aa: CASSLAPARGLAVPNEQFF
cdr3_nt: TGTGCCAGTAGTTTAGCCCCGGCCCGGGGACTAGCGGTACCCAATGAGCAGTTCTTC
d_call: TRBD2
v_call: TRBV19
clone_size: -
j_call: TRBJ2-1

cdr3_aa: CASLKQPGTDTQYF
cdr3_nt: TGCGCCAGCTTAAAGCAGCCCGGAACAGATACGCAGTATTTT
d_call: -
v_call: TRBV5-1
clone_size: -
j_call: TRBJ2-3

cdr3_aa: CASSRGTGGGNQPQHF
cdr3_nt: TGTGCCAGCAGCCGAGGGACAGGTGGAGGCAATCAGCCCCAGCATTTT
d_call: TRBD1
v_call: TRBV5-5
clone_size: -
j_call: TRBJ1-5

cdr3_aa: CASSGSREQYF
cdr3_nt: TGTGCCAGCAGTGGCAGTCGCGAGCAGTACTTC
d_call: -
v_call: TRBV28
clone_size: -
j_call: TRBJ2-7

cdr3_aa: CASSLVGVSYAEQYF
cdr3_nt: TGCGCCAGCAGCTTGGTGGGTGTGAGCTACGCGGAGCAGTACTTC
d_call: -
v_call: TRBV5-1
clone_size: once
j_call: TRBJ2-7

cdr3_aa: CASSLEAGYGYTF
cdr3_nt: TGTGCCAGCAGCTTAGAAGCGGGCTATGGCTACACCTTC
d_call: -
v_call: TRBV7-7
clone_size: -
j_call: TRBJ1-2

cdr3_aa: CASSRQGGSNEQFF
cdr3_nt: TGTGCCAGCAGCCGACAGGGTGGTTCGAATGAGCAGTTCTTC
d_call: TRBD1
v_call: TRBV3-1/TRBV3-2
clone_size: -
j_call: TRBJ2-1

cdr3_aa: CASSWDRRDGYTF
cdr3_nt: TGTGCCAGCAGTTGGGACAGGCGGGATGGCTACACCTTC
d_call: TRBD1
v_call: TRBV27
clone_size: -
j_call: TRBJ1-2

cdr3_aa: CASSVEGGTDEQYF
cdr3_nt: TGTGCCAGCAGCGTAGAGGGCGGGACAGACGAGCAGTACTTC
d_call: -
v_call: TRBV9
clone_size: -
j_call: TRBJ2-7

cdr3_aa: CASSSGDGYTF
cdr3_nt: TGTGCCAGCAGTTCGGGAGATGGCTACACCTTC
d_call: -
v_call: TRBV2
clone_size: -
j_call: TRBJ1-2

cdr3_aa: CASSLDAYEQYF
cdr3_nt: TGTGCCAGCAGCTTAGACGCCTACGAGCAGTACTTC
d_call: -
v_call: TRBV11-2
clone_size: -
j_call: TRBJ2-7

cdr3_aa: CAWSVGQYNQPQHF
cdr3_nt: TGTGCCTGGAGTGTAGGACAGTACAATCAGCCCCAGCATTTT
d_call: -
v_call: TRBV30
clone_size: -
j_call: TRBJ1-5

cdr3_aa: CASSQGGLPEKLFF
cdr3_nt: TGTGCCAGCAGCCAAGGGGGACTCCCGGAAAAACTGTTTTTT
d_call: -
v_call: TRBV7-9
clone_size: -
j_call: TRBJ1-4

cdr3_aa: CASKWELGSYGYTF
cdr3_nt: TGTGCCAGCAAGTGGGAGTTGGGATCCTATGGCTACACCTTC
d_call: -
v_call: TRBV27
clone_size: -
j_call: TRBJ1-2

cdr3_aa: CATKDGTDYGYTF
cdr3_nt: TGTGCCACCAAGGACGGGACAGACTATGGCTACACCTTC
d_call: TRBD1
v_call: TRBV6-5
clone_size: -
j_call: TRBJ1-2

cdr3_aa: CASSFLRGLGNQPQHF
cdr3_nt: TGTGCCAGCAGTTTTCTAAGGGGGCTGGGAAATCAGCCCCAGCATTTT
d_call: TRBD1
v_call: TRBV28
clone_size: once
j_call: TRBJ1-5

cdr3_aa: CASSILGTGVWNEQFF
cdr3_nt: TGTGCCAGTAGTATCTTGGGGACAGGGGTGTGGAATGAGCAGTTCTTC
d_call: TRBD1
v_call: TRBV19
clone_size: -
j_call: TRBJ2-1

cdr3_aa: CASSLYGQGDEKLFF
cdr3_nt: TGCGCCAGCAGCTTGTATGGCCAGGGGGATGAAAAACTGTTTTTT
d_call: TRBD1
v_call: TRBV5-1
clone_size: -
j_call: TRBJ1-4

cdr3_aa: CASSVDQRTEAFF
cdr3_nt: TGTGCCAGCAGCGTAGATCAGCGGACTGAAGCTTTCTTT
d_call: -
v_call: TRBV9
clone_size: once
j_call: TRBJ1-1

cdr3_aa: CASSPGLAGGGTGELFF
cdr3_nt: TGTGCCAGCAGCCCGGGACTAGCGGGAGGGGGGACCGGGGAGCTGTTTTTT
d_call: TRBD2
v_call: TRBV7-3
clone_size: -
j_call: TRBJ2-2

cdr3_aa: CASSSDSFRQFF
cdr3_nt: TGTGCCAGCAGTTCGGACTCCTTTCGGCAGTTCTTC
d_call: -
v_call: TRBV6-2/TRBV6-3
clone_size: -
j_call: TRBJ2-1